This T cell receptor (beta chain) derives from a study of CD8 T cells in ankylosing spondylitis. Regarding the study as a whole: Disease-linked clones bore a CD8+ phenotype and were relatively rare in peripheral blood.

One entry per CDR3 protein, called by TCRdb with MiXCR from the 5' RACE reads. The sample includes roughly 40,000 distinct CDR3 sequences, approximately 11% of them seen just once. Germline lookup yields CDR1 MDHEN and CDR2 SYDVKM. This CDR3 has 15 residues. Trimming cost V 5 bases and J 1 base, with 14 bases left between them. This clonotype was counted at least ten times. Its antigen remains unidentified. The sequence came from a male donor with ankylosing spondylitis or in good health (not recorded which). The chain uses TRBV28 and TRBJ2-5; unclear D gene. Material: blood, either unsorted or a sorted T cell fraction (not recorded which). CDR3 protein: CASSPTLTLQETQYF. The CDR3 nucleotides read TGTGCCAGCAGTCCGACACTTACCCTCCAAGAGACCCAGTACTTC.